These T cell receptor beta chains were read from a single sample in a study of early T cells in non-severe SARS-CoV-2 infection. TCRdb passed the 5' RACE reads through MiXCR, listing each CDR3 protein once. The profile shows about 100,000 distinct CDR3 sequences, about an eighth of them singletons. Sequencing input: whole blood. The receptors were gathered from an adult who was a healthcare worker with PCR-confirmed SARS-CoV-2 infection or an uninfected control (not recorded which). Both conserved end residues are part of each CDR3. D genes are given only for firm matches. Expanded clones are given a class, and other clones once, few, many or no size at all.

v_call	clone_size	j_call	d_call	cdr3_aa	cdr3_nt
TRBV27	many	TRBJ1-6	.	CASRRDLTVGNSPLHF	TGTGCCAGCAGGAGGGACCTCACGGTGGGTAATTCACCCCTCCACTTT
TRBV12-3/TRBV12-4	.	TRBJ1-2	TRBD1	CASSPPGTGVLYGYTF	TGTGCCAGCAGTCCCCCCGGGACAGGGGTTTTGTATGGCTACACCTTC
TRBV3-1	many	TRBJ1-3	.	CASSHGTGNSGNTIYF	TGTGCCAGCAGCCATGGAACAGGGAATTCTGGAAACACCATATATTTT
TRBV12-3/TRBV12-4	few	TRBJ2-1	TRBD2	CASSTSPGNNEQFF	TGTGCCAGCTCGACTAGCCCAGGCAACAATGAGCAGTTCTTC
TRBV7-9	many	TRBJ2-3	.	CADRTVSTDTQYF	TGTGCTGATAGGACAGTTAGCACAGATACGCAGTATTTT
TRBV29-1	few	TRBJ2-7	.	CSVEDTEQYF	TGCAGCGTGGAGGACACCGAGCAGTACTTC
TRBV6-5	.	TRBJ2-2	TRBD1	CASSTPPGQGPRWNTGELFF	TGTGCCAGCAGTACCCCGCCGGGACAGGGGCCTCGATGGAACACCGGGGAGCTGTTTTTT
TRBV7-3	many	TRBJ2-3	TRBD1	CASSLAGGVNTQYF	TGTGCCAGCAGCCTGGCAGGGGGTGTCAATACGCAGTATTTT
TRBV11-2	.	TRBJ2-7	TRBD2	CASSLSRLAGSYEQYF	TGTGCCAGCAGCTTATCCCGACTAGCGGGCTCCTACGAGCAGTACTTC
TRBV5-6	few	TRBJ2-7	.	CASSPGRRGRPYEQYF	TGTGCCAGCAGCCCCGGCCGGAGGGGGCGTCCCTACGAGCAGTACTTC
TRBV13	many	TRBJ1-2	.	CASSFTYEEPIPTGGYTF	TGTGCCAGCAGCTTCACATATGAGGAACCTATACCCACGGGAGGCTACACCTTC
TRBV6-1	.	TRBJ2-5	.	CASSEQALQGTQYF	TGTGCCAGCAGTGAACAGGCGCTCCAAGGGACCCAGTACTTC
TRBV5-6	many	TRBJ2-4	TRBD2	CASSLLAGDKNIQYF	TGTGCCAGCAGCTTACTAGCGGGGGACAAAAACATTCAGTACTTC
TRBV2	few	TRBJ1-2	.	CASSGGTLYGYTF	TGTGCCAGCAGTGGAGGAACCCTCTATGGCTACACCTTC
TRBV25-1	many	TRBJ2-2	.	CASTRRGGDTGELFF	TGTGCCAGCACCCGAAGAGGAGGGGACACCGGGGAGCTGTTTTTT
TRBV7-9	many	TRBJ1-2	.	CASSLGGVGYGYTF	TGTGCCAGCAGCTTAGGGGGTGTCGGCTATGGCTACACCTTC
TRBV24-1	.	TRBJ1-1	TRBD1	CATSDPRTGTEAFF	TGTGCCACCAGTGACCCCCGGACAGGCACTGAAGCTTTCTTT
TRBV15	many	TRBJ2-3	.	CATSTLKTRVSTDTQYF	TGTGCCACCAGCACCTTAAAAACTAGGGTTAGCACAGATACGCAGTATTTT
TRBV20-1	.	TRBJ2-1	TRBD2	CSARGGLAGGRPAYNELFF	TGCAGTGCTAGAGGAGGACTAGCGGGGGGGCGGCCAGCCTACAATGAGCTGTTCTTC
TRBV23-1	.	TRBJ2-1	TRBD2	CASSQSRGTSGKDEQFF	TGCGCCAGCAGTCAATCACGGGGGACTAGCGGGAAAGATGAGCAGTTCTTC
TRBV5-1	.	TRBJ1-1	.	CASSLGARMNTEAFF	TGCGCCAGCAGCTTGGGGGCAAGGATGAACACTGAAGCTTTCTTT
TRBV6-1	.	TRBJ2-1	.	CASSEDRSSYNEQFF	TGTGCCAGCAGTGAAGACAGAAGCTCCTACAATGAGCAGTTCTTC
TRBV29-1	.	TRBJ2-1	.	CSAGWLNNEQFF	TGCAGCGCCGGGTGGCTGAACAATGAGCAGTTCTTC
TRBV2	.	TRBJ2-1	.	CASLRGNLNNEQFF	TGTGCCAGCTTGAGGGGGAATCTGAACAATGAGCAGTTCTTC
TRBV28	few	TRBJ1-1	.	CASSFIGMGNTEAFF	TGTGCCAGCAGTTTTATAGGGATGGGGAACACTGAAGCTTTCTTT
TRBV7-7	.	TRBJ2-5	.	CASSLGLGPLLETQYF	TGTGCTAGCAGCTTAGGTCTTGGGCCGCTCCTAGAGACCCAGTACTTC
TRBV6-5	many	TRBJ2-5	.	CASSILGAETQYF	TGTGCCAGCAGTATCCTGGGGGCGGAGACCCAGTACTTC
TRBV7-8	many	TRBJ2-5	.	CASSFPPGPPEETQYF	TGTGCCAGCAGCTTCCCCCCGGGACCCCCCGAGGAGACCCAGTACTTC